The sequence of this T cell receptor beta chain was determined in a study of blood T cell repertoires in COVID-19. This clone was counted many times. The CDR3 is made up of 15 amino acids. The V gene's germline CDR1 is MDHEN and CDR2 SYDVKM. J lost 5 bases, V lost 6 bases, and 6 bases had no gene match. The method was immunoSEQ multiplex PCR; TCRdb's version includes in-frame clones alone and lacks a portion of them. Of 150,000 to 200,000 clones in the sample, about 81% were seen once. The sequenced sample consisted of peripheral blood. The clonotype comes from a human donor in a cohort sampled during active COVID-19. This sequence joins TRBV28 and TRBJ2-7, with TRBD2 matching 14 bases. The CDR3 here is CASRRLAGGLDEQYF. CDR3 sequence (DNA): TGTGCCAGCAGGCGACTAGCGGGGGGGCTGGACGAGCAGTACTTC.